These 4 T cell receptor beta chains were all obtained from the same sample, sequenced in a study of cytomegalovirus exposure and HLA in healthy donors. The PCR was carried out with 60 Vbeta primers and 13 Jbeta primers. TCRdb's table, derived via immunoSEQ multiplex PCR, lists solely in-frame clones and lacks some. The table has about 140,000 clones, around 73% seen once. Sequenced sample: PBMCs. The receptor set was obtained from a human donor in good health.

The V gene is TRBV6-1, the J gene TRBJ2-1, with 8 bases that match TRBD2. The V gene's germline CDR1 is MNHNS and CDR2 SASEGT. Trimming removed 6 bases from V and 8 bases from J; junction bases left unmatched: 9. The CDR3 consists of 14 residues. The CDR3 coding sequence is TGTGCCAGCAGACGAAGCGGGAGTCCAGATGAGCAGTTCTTC. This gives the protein CASRRSGSPDEQFF.

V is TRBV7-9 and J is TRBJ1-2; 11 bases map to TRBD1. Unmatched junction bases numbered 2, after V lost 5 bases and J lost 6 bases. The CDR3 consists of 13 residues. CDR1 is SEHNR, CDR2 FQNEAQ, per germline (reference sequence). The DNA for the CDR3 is TGTGCCAGCAGCAGGGACAGGGGGGATGGCTACACCTTC. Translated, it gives CASSRDRGDGYTF.

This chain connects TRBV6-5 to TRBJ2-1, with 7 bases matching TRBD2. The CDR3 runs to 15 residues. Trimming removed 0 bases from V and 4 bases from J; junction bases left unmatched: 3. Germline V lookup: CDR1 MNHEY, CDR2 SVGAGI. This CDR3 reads CASSYSAGVYNEQFF. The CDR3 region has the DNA TGTGCCAGCAGTTACTCGGCGGGAGTGTACAATGAGCAGTTCTTC.

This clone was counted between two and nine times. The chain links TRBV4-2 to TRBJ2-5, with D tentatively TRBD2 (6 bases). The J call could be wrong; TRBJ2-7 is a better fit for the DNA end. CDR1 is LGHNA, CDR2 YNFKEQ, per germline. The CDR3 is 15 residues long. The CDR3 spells CASSQEASDPYEQYF. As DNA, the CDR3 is TGTGCCAGCAGCCAAGAAGCTAGCGACCCGTACGAGCAGTACTTC.